Detailed here is one T cell receptor beta chain. No antigen is known for it. With 3 bases removed from V and 4 bases from J, the gap between germline ends came to 12 bases. CDR3 length: 14 amino acids. The germline V gene encodes CDR1 SGHDT and CDR2 YYEEEE. This record belongs to a study of OX40 agonist ivuxolimab in advanced cancers. Study as a whole: Patients assigned to dose escalation were diagnosed with hepatocellular carcinoma, melanoma, renal cell or head and neck cancer.

Profiling relied on immunoSEQ multiplex PCR, and the TCRdb table lists in-frame clones only, not all of them. The profile shows tens of thousands of clones, around 80% of them singletons. Study-level points and caveats: In the expanded peripheral T cells, antigen specificity was never determined. Low normalized clonal expansion also occurred in some nonresponding patients.

The source of this sequence is an adult with an advanced solid tumor such as melanoma, head and neck, liver or kidney cancer. V and J are TRBV5-6 and TRBJ2-3; maybe TRBD1 (6 bases). The starting material was CD4+ or CD8+ T cells sorted from blood, obtained in a trial of the OX40 agonist ivuxolimab. The CDR3 DNA sequence: TGTGCCAGCAGCTACAGGGTCGGTGCAGATACGCAGTATTTT. Encoded protein: CASSYRVGADTQYF.